The 23 T cell receptor beta chains below were found in one sample sequenced in a study of blood T cell repertoires in COVID-19. Sequenced by immunoSEQ multiplex PCR; TCRdb stores in-frame clones only, minus some. The sample carries 85,000 to 95,000 clones, 80% to 90% recorded once. The specimen was peripheral blood. These receptors were taken from a woman at least 80 years old with active COVID-19.

As DNA, the CDR3 is TGTGCCAGCAGCGCCAGACTAGCGCCTTACAATGAGCAGTTCTTC. It specifies CASSARLAPYNEQFF. V usage is TRBV11-3 and J usage is TRBJ2-1, with 8 nucleotides matching TRBD2. The CDR3 is 15 amino acids. The germline V gene encodes CDR1 SGHNT and CDR2 YENEEA. V trimming: 5 bases; J trimming: 4 bases; junction bases outside the gene matches: 7.

This CDR3 reads CASSYSLAGGSYEQYF. The CDR3 nucleotides read TGTGCCAGCAGTTACTCTCTAGCGGGAGGCTCCTACGAGCAGTACTTC. The chain is built from TRBV6-2 or TRBV6-3 and TRBJ2-7; 11 bases agree with TRBD2. Germline CDR1 is MNHEY and CDR2 is SVGEGT. Trimming cost V 0 bases and J 0 bases; bases outside gene matches: 1. The CDR3 consists of 16 residues.

This chain connects TRBV12-3 or TRBV12-4 to TRBJ1-2; D is uncertain. CDR3 size: 11 residues. V lost 4 bases, J lost 8 bases, and 8 bases lay in between. Written as DNA, the CDR3 is TGTGCCAGCAGTTACGGGTACGGCTACACCTTC. As protein: CASSYGYGYTF.

The rearrangement links TRBV5-6 to TRBJ2-7; TRBD1 matches 8 bases. Germline lookup yields CDR1 SGHDT and CDR2 YYEEEE. The CDR3 consists of 19 residues. Germline trimming cut 4 bases from V and 1 base from J; bases unmatched to any gene: 19. The DNA for the CDR3 is TGTGCCAGCAGCCGAAGAGGGACAGGCGGGCGAGGAAAGTCCTACGAGCAGTACTTC. Its translation: CASSRRGTGGRGKSYEQYF.

In this sample, this clone turned up once. The V call is TRBV4-3, the J call TRBJ2-1; 8 bases align to TRBD1. Germline assignment: CDR1 LGHNA and CDR2 YSLEER. This CDR3 is built from 15 residues. V trimming: 0 bases; J trimming: 7 bases; junction bases outside the gene matches: 5. Here the CDR3 DNA reads TGCGCCAGCAGCCAAGACTGGACAGGGAGAAATGAGCAGTTCTTC. Amino acids: CASSQDWTGRNEQFF.

The rearrangement joins TRBV6-4 to TRBJ2-7; D is perhaps TRBD1 (6 bases). CDR3 length equals 15 residues. V shed 7 bases and J shed 6 bases, with 22 bases lying between them. The germline V gene has CDR1 MRHNA and CDR2 SNTAGT. The chain's CDR3 is CASTHHGAGTFEQYF. CDR3 sequence (DNA): TGTGCCAGCACCCACCATGGGGCCGGGACATTCGAGCAGTACTTC.

The V and J genes are TRBV19 and TRBJ2-2, with TRBD2 identical over 9 bases. This CDR3 has 16 amino acids. CDR1 LNHDA and CDR2 SQIVND come from the germline V gene (reference sequence). Trimming removed 5 bases from V and 1 base from J; junction bases left unmatched: 5. CDR3 loop: CASSSGTSRNTGELFF. As DNA, the CDR3 is TGTGCCAGTAGTTCTGGGACTAGCCGGAACACCGGGGAGCTGTTTTTT.

The chain has TRBV29-1 and TRBJ2-1; D remains unclear. Deletions cut 4 bases from V and 6 bases from J, with 16 bases between. The CDR3 is 14 amino acids. The germline V gene has CDR1 SQVTM and CDR2 ANQGSEA. CDR3 sequence: CSVAWAFPGNEQFF. CDR3 nucleotide sequence: TGCAGCGTTGCCTGGGCGTTTCCCGGCAATGAGCAGTTCTTC.

The V call is TRBV5-4, the J call TRBJ1-2; the match to TRBD1 covers 11 bases. The CDR3 loop spans 15 amino acids. Germline CDR1 reads SGHNT; CDR2 reads YYREEE (reference sequence). Trimming took 4 bases from V and 2 from J; bases not matched to a gene: 4. CDR3 residues: CASSQGQGANYGYTF. Here the CDR3 DNA reads TGTGCCAGCAGCCAAGGACAGGGGGCAAACTATGGCTACACCTTC. Filled out from reference TRBV5-4 and TRBJ1-2, the complete variable domain reads ETGVTQSPTHLIKTRGQQVTLRCSSQSGHNTVSWYQQALGQGPQFIFQYYREEENGRGNFPPRFSGLQFPNYSSELNVNALELDDSALYLCASSQGQGANYGYTFGSGTRLTVV.

On this clone itself: At one end, the junction sequence differs from germline, possibly due to a read error. This rearrangement joins TRBV2 to TRBJ2-5, with 7 bases that match TRBD1. This CDR3 has 8 amino acids. CDR1 and CDR2 (germline): SNHLY, FYNNEI. The CDR3 spells CASRTGNF. Here the CDR3 DNA reads TGTGCCAGCAGGACAGGGAACTTC.

The chain is built from TRBV28 and TRBJ2-7; perhaps TRBD1 as D (5 bases). V lost 5 bases and J 0 bases, leaving 20 bases between the germline ends. The CDR3 covers 17 residues. Germline lookup yields CDR1 MDHEN and CDR2 SYDVKM. The CDR3 loop is CASSHTQAFSTSYEQYF. The CDR3, as DNA: TGTGCCAGCAGTCACACACAGGCTTTTTCTACCTCCTACGAGCAGTACTTC.

This chain uses TRBV28 with TRBJ2-1; 9 bases map to TRBD2. With V trimmed by 2 bases and J by 7 bases, 6 bases remained unmatched. Germline CDR1 and CDR2: MDHEN and SYDVKM. There are 15 residues in the CDR3. The CDR3 DNA sequence: TGTGCCAGCAGTTTAGGGACTAGCCTAGGGAATGAGCAGTTCTTC. It translates to CASSLGTSLGNEQFF.

The chain joins TRBV4-3 to TRBJ2-6; maybe TRBD2 (6 bases). Germline-derived CDR1 and CDR2 are LGHNA and YSLEER. Trimming removed 0 bases from V and 4 bases from J, with 16 bases in between. This CDR3 comprises 18 residues. In DNA form, the CDR3 reads TGCGCCAGCAGCCAAGATCGGGGCGGGGAGGCCGGGGCCAACGTCCTGACTTTC. Translating gives CASSQDRGGEAGANVLTF.

The chain carries TRBV7-9 and TRBJ2-1, with 7 bases fitting TRBD1. Germline V gene data show CDR1 as SEHNR and CDR2 as FQNEAQ (reference sequence). CDR3 length equals 12 residues. The V and J ends lost 1 base and 10 bases, in that order; junction bases with no gene match: 1. The CDR3 protein is CASSLEGGEQFF. Written as DNA, the CDR3 is TGTGCCAGCAGCTTAGAAGGGGGCGAGCAGTTCTTC.

V usage is TRBV7-2 and J usage is TRBJ1-4, with D perhaps matching TRBD1 (5 bases). V lost 4 bases and J 2 bases, leaving 14 bases between the germline ends. Looked up from germline, CDR1 is SGHTA and CDR2 is FQGNSA. The CDR3 length is 16 residues. CDR3 sequence: CASSSRAPETNEKLFF. Written as DNA, the CDR3 is TGTGCCAGCAGCTCCAGGGCCCCGGAGACTAATGAAAAACTGTTTTTT. The full variable domain, its missing parts supplied by reference TRBV7-2 and TRBJ1-4, is GAGVSQSPSNKVTEKGKDVELRCDPISGHTALYWYRQSLGQGLEFLIYFQGNSAPDKSGLPSDRFSAERTGGSVSTLTIQRTQQEDSAVYLCASSSRAPETNEKLFFGSGTQLSVL.

CDR3 region: CASSLFRGLYSGANVLTF. The DNA for the CDR3 is TGTGCCAGCAGTTTGTTCAGGGGGCTGTACTCTGGGGCCAACGTCCTGACTTTC. The chain uses TRBV28 and TRBJ2-6; 8 bases line up with TRBD1. The germline CDR1 and CDR2 sequences are MDHEN and SYDVKM. With V trimmed by 3 bases and J by 0 bases, 7 bases remained unmatched. The CDR3 contains 18 residues.

This clone has only one observation. The J gene is TRBJ1-4, the V gene TRBV6-2 or TRBV6-3, with 8 bases aligning to TRBD1. The J segment lost 7 bases and the V segment lost 0 bases, leaving 4 bases of the junction unmatched. This CDR3 contains 15 residues. Germline V lookup: CDR1 MNHEY, CDR2 SVGEGT. In nucleotides, the CDR3 is TGTGCCAGCAGTTACTCGACAGGGGAGAGTGAAAAACTGTTTTTT. It yields the protein CASSYSTGESEKLFF.

This clone was observed once. The rearrangement uses TRBV4-1 and TRBJ2-4; TRBD2 aligns across 10 bases. The CDR3 consists of 15 residues. V was clipped by 4 bases and J by 5 bases; unmatched bases: 5. CDR1 and CDR2 (germline): MGHRA, YSYEKL. The CDR3 DNA reads TGCGCCAGCAGCCCGAGGACTAGCGGAGAAAACATTCAGTACTTC. This translates into CASSPRTSGENIQYF.

The V gene is TRBV27, the J gene TRBJ2-3; 8 nucleotides agree with TRBD1. The ends lost 5 bases at V and 2 bases at J; junction bases unmatched: 6. The CDR3 contains 15 residues. Per germline, CDR1 MNHEY and CDR2 SMNVEV (reference sequence). CDR3 protein: CASSPRTGITDTQYF. The CDR3 DNA reads TGTGCCAGCAGTCCAAGGACAGGGATCACAGATACGCAGTATTTT.

In its sample, this clone was seen once. This chain links TRBV28 with TRBJ1-1, with TRBD1 as a possible D gene (5 bases). This CDR3 is 13 amino acids long. Looked up from germline, CDR1 is MDHEN and CDR2 is SYDVKM. The V end lost 5 bases, the J end lost 4 bases, and 11 bases lay between the germline ends. Written as DNA, the CDR3 is TGTGCCAGCAGTCTGACAGTTACCACTGAAGCTTTCTTT. Its translation: CASSLTVTTEAFF.

The chain joins TRBV28 to TRBJ2-2, with 7 bases lining up with TRBD1. V gave up 5 bases and J gave up 4 bases; unmatched junction bases: 7. The CDR3 totals 15 residues. Per germline, CDR1 MDHEN and CDR2 SYDVKM. The CDR3 DNA reads TGTGCCAGCAGTCTGACAGGGACCGCCACCGGGGAGCTGTTTTTT. Amino acids: CASSLTGTATGELFF.

CDR3 amino acids: CASSRVVGQGGVYGYTF. The CDR3 DNA follows: TGTGCCAGTAGTAGGGTTGTGGGACAGGGGGGAGTCTATGGCTACACCTTC. V and J are TRBV19 and TRBJ1-2; 11 bases agree with TRBD1. Per germline, CDR1 LNHDA and CDR2 SQIVND (reference sequence). The junction had 11 bases not matched to a gene; V was cut back by 4 bases and J by 4 bases. This CDR3 has 17 residues.

The chain is built from TRBV6-5 and TRBJ2-4; a possible D gene is TRBD2 (5 bases). The CDR3 runs to 14 residues. Germline CDR1 reads MNHEY; CDR2 reads SVGAGI. The V and J ends lost 5 bases and 0 bases respectively, with 8 bases between them. CDR3 sequence: CASSNGVAKNIQYF. The CDR3, as DNA: TGTGCCAGCAGTAACGGGGTAGCCAAAAACATTCAGTACTTC.